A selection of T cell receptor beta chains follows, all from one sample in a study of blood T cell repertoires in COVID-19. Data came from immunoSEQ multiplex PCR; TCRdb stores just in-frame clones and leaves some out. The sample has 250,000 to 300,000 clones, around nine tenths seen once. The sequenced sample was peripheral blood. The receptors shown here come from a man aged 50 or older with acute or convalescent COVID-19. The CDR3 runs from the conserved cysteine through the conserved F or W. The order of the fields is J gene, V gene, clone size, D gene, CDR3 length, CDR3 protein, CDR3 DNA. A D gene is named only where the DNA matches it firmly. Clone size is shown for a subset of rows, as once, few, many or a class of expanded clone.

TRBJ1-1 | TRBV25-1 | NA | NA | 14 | CASSDFQGTTEAFF | TGTGCCAGCAGTGACTTCCAGGGGACCACTGAAGCTTTCTTT
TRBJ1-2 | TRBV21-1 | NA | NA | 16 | CASSTTNPIGDYGYTF | TGTGCCAGCAGCACCACGAACCCCATAGGGGATTATGGCTACACCTTC
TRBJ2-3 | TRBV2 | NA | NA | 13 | CASMGETLDTQYF | TGTGCCAGCATGGGAGAGACGCTGGATACGCAGTATTTT
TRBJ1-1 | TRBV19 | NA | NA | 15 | CASSITPGGNTEAFF | TGTGCCAGTAGTATCACCCCCGGGGGGAACACTGAAGCTTTCTTT
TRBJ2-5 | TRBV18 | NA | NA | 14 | CASSPLTDQETQYF | TGTGCCAGCTCACCACTCACGGACCAAGAGACCCAGTACTTC
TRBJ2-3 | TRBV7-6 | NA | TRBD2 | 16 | CASSALLAASTDTQYF | TGTGCCAGCAGCGCCCTACTAGCGGCCAGCACAGATACGCAGTATTTT
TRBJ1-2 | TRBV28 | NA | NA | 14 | CASLKQGPHYGYTF | TGTGCCAGCCTGAAACAGGGACCCCACTATGGCTACACCTTC
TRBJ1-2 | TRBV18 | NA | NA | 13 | CASSPLSIYGYTF | TGTGCCAGCTCACCACTGAGTATCTATGGCTACACCTTC
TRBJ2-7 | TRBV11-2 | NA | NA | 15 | CASSSFRQNSYEQYF | TGTGCCAGCAGCTCCTTTAGACAGAACTCCTACGAGCAGTACTTC
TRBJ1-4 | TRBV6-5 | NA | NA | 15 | CASTRSAASNEKLFF | TGTGCCAGCACGAGGTCGGCAGCATCTAATGAAAAACTGTTTTTT
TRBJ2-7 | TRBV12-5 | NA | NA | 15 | CASGLGGTVSYEQYF | TGTGCTAGTGGTTTGGGCGGGACAGTATCCTACGAGCAGTACTTC
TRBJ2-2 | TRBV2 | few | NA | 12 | CASSDGIGELFF | TGTGCCAGCAGTGACGGGATCGGGGAGCTGTTTTTT
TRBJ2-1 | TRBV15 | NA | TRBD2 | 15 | CATSQLAGTYNEQFF | TGTGCCACCAGTCAACTAGCGGGGACCTACAATGAGCAGTTCTTC
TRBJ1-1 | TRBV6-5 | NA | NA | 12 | CASKDTYTEAFF | TGTGCCAGCAAAGACACGTACACTGAAGCTTTCTTT
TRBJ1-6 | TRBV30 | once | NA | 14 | CAWSVTRGNSPLHF | TGTGCCTGGAGTGTAACCAGGGGAAATTCACCCCTCCACTTT
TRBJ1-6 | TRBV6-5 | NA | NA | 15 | CASSYGGGASSPLHF | TGTGCCAGCAGTTATGGTGGGGGGGCGAGTTCACCCCTCCACTTT